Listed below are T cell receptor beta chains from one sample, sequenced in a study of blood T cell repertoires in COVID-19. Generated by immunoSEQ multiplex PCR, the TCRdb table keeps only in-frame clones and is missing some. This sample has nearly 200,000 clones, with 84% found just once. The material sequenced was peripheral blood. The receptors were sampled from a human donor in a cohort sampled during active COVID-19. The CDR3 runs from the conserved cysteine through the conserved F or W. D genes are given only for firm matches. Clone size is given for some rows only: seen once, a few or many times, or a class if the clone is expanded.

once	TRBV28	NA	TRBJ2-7	CASSQGGGGYEQYF	TGTGCCAGCAGCCAAGGGGGGGGAGGGTACGAGCAGTACTTC
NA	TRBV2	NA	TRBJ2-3	CASRRERNTDTQYF	TGTGCCAGCAGGCGGGAAAGAAACACAGATACGCAGTATTTT
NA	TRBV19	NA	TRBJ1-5	CASRGGSQPQHF	TGTGCCAGTCGGGGGGGCAGTCAGCCCCAGCATTTT
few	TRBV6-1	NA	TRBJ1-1	CASSEFVANEAFF	TGTGCCAGCAGTGAATTCGTGGCAAATGAAGCTTTCTTT
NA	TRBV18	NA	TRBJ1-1	CASSLQTDEAFF	TGTGCCAGCTCACTACAGACAGATGAAGCTTTCTTT
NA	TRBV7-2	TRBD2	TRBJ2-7	CASSSQLAPSYEQYF	TGTGCCAGCAGCTCCCAACTAGCGCCTTCCTACGAGCAGTACTTC
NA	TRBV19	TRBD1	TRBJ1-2	CASSPYGQDRGYTF	TGTGCCAGTAGTCCCTACGGACAGGATAGGGGCTACACCTTC
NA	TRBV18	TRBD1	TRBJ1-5	CASSPDRVRSNQPQHF	TGTGCCAGCTCACCAGACAGGGTTAGGAGCAATCAGCCCCAGCATTTT
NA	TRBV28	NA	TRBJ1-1	CASSLKQMNTEAFF	TGTGCCAGCAGTTTAAAACAGATGAACACTGAAGCTTTCTTT
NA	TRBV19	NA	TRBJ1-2	CASSISGIGYTF	TGTGCCAGTAGTATTTCAGGGATCGGCTACACCTTC
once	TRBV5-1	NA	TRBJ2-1	CASSSRTSFWADEQFF	TGCGCCAGCAGCTCTCGGACATCTTTTTGGGCGGATGAGCAGTTCTTC